This entry is about one T cell receptor beta chain. Method: immunoSEQ multiplex PCR; TCRdb's copy keeps in-frame clones and lacks some. The sample includes about 83,000 clones, around 92% seen only once; the top ten take around a sixth. The CDR3 loop spans 17 amino acids. V lost 4 bases and J lost 3; bases outside the gene matches: 10. The data stem from a study of control samples from healthy donors and cancer patients. The TCR sequence derives from a man in his thirties or forties in good health. Sequenced: blood. The genes are TRBV6-7 and TRBJ2-1; the match to TRBD2 covers 9 bases. TRBV6-7 is recorded as an ORF, its role being uncertain. The CDR3 DNA follows: TGTGCCAGCAGTTGGCCTATACTAGCGGGTCACTACAATGAGCAGTTCTTC. Amino acid sequence: CASSWPILAGHYNEQFF.